This is a list of T cell receptor beta chains from one sample in a study of T cell responses to AZD1222 COVID-19 vaccine. Using immunoSEQ multiplex PCR, the repertoire was profiled, and TCRdb retains in-frame clones only, with some absent. Among approximately 160,000 clones listed, roughly 92% were seen once. Material: peripheral blood, obtained 28 days after the second AZD1222 dose. The source is an adult who received the AZD1222 COVID-19 vaccine. Both conserved end residues are part of each CDR3. A D gene is named only where the DNA matches it firmly. Not every row has a clone size; where given, it reads once, few, many or a size class.

clone size: -; D gene: -; J gene: TRBJ1-2; V gene: TRBV28; CDR3 protein: CASSLSQGRGYGYTF; CDR3 DNA: TGTGCCAGCAGTTTATCCCAGGGCCGCGGCTATGGCTACACCTTC
clone size: -; D gene: -; J gene: TRBJ2-7; V gene: TRBV7-9; CDR3 protein: CASSSDSLIYEQYF; CDR3 DNA: TGTGCCAGCAGCTCTGACAGTTTGATCTACGAGCAGTACTTC
clone size: once; D gene: -; J gene: TRBJ2-7; V gene: TRBV6-1; CDR3 protein: CASSEYEQYF; CDR3 DNA: TGTGCCAGCAGTGAATACGAGCAGTACTTC
clone size: -; D gene: -; J gene: TRBJ2-7; V gene: TRBV7-2; CDR3 protein: CASGLATGDEQYF; CDR3 DNA: TGTGCCAGCGGCCTAGCTACGGGGGACGAGCAGTACTTC
clone size: -; D gene: TRBD2; J gene: TRBJ2-5; V gene: TRBV11-2; CDR3 protein: CASSPQGLAGVETQYF; CDR3 DNA: TGTGCCAGCAGCCCTCAGGGACTAGCGGGAGTGGAGACCCAGTACTTC
clone size: -; D gene: TRBD2; J gene: TRBJ2-3; V gene: TRBV30; CDR3 protein: CAWGEGLLVGTDTQYF; CDR3 DNA: TGTGCCTGGGGGGAGGGACTCTTGGTGGGAACTGATACGCAGTATTTT
clone size: -; D gene: -; J gene: TRBJ2-2; V gene: TRBV7-2; CDR3 protein: CASSSVAGGTGELFF; CDR3 DNA: TGTGCCAGCAGCTCCGTAGCCGGGGGTACCGGGGAGCTGTTTTTT
clone size: -; D gene: -; J gene: TRBJ1-4; V gene: TRBV28; CDR3 protein: CASSAQSVEKLFF; CDR3 DNA: TGTGCCAGCAGTGCCCAGAGTGTAGAAAAACTGTTTTTT
clone size: once; D gene: -; J gene: TRBJ2-2; V gene: TRBV5-4; CDR3 protein: CASSPRDRRPTGELFF; CDR3 DNA: TGTGCCAGCAGCCCCCGGGACCGCCGGCCCACCGGGGAGCTGTTTTTT
clone size: once; D gene: -; J gene: TRBJ2-7; V gene: TRBV16; CDR3 protein: CASSQSGTVDEQYF; CDR3 DNA: TGTGCCAGCAGCCAATCGGGGACGGTGGACGAGCAGTACTTC
clone size: -; D gene: -; J gene: TRBJ1-1; V gene: TRBV6-2/TRBV6-3; CDR3 protein: CASSLETEAPEAFF; CDR3 DNA: TGTGCCAGCAGTCTGGAGACGGAGGCTCCTGAAGCTTTCTTT
clone size: -; D gene: -; J gene: TRBJ2-1; V gene: TRBV5-1; CDR3 protein: CASSLYGGYSYNEQFF; CDR3 DNA: TGCGCCAGCAGCTTGTACGGGGGCTACTCCTACAATGAGCAGTTCTTC
clone size: -; D gene: TRBD1; J gene: TRBJ2-1; V gene: TRBV19; CDR3 protein: CASSTQGVRFF; CDR3 DNA: TGTGCCAGTAGTACACAGGGGGTACGGTTCTTC
clone size: -; D gene: TRBD2; J gene: TRBJ2-3; V gene: TRBV7-9; CDR3 protein: CASSLLRGGDTQYF; CDR3 DNA: TGTGCCAGCAGCTTACTACGGGGGGGAGATACGCAGTATTTT
clone size: once; D gene: -; J gene: TRBJ1-5; V gene: TRBV5-6; CDR3 protein: CASSLGGGSNQPQHF; CDR3 DNA: TGTGCCAGCAGCTTGGGGGGTGGCAGCAATCAGCCCCAGCATTTT
clone size: once; D gene: -; J gene: TRBJ1-2; V gene: TRBV10-2; CDR3 protein: CASSAIGQFSDGYTF; CDR3 DNA: TGCGCCAGCAGTGCTATAGGACAGTTCTCCGATGGCTACACCTTC
clone size: -; D gene: TRBD1; J gene: TRBJ1-2; V gene: TRBV4-1; CDR3 protein: CASNHRDRGLDAPNYGYTF; CDR3 DNA: TGCGCCAGCAATCACCGGGACAGGGGTTTAGATGCCCCTAACTATGGCTACACCTTC
clone size: -; D gene: TRBD1; J gene: TRBJ2-1; V gene: TRBV11-2; CDR3 protein: CASSLWDSQNNEQFF; CDR3 DNA: TGTGCCAGCAGCTTATGGGACAGCCAAAACAATGAGCAGTTCTTC
clone size: -; D gene: -; J gene: TRBJ1-2; V gene: TRBV25-1; CDR3 protein: CASSEYGNYGYTF; CDR3 DNA: TGTGCCAGCAGTGAATACGGAAACTATGGCTACACCTTC
clone size: -; D gene: -; J gene: TRBJ2-5; V gene: TRBV7-2; CDR3 protein: CASSVGLGLETQYF; CDR3 DNA: TGTGCCAGCAGCGTGGGACTGGGCTTAGAGACCCAGTACTTC
clone size: -; D gene: -; J gene: TRBJ2-1; V gene: TRBV4-1; CDR3 protein: CASSQVLAVREQFF; CDR3 DNA: TGCGCCAGCAGCCAAGTCCTGGCGGTTCGGGAGCAGTTCTTC
clone size: -; D gene: -; J gene: TRBJ2-7; V gene: TRBV5-4; CDR3 protein: CASSLAPEGDEQYF; CDR3 DNA: TGTGCCAGCAGCTTGGCCCCGGAGGGGGACGAGCAGTACTTC
clone size: -; D gene: TRBD2; J gene: TRBJ2-1; V gene: TRBV5-4; CDR3 protein: CASSPKRGRRAGNEQFF; CDR3 DNA: TGTGCCAGCAGCCCCAAGCGGGGCAGGAGGGCCGGGAATGAGCAGTTCTTC
clone size: -; D gene: -; J gene: TRBJ1-4; V gene: TRBV2; CDR3 protein: CASSEAVARVFF; CDR3 DNA: TGTGCCAGCAGTGAAGCGGTCGCGAGGGTGTTTTTT
clone size: -; D gene: TRBD2; J gene: TRBJ2-3; V gene: TRBV29-1; CDR3 protein: CSVEGGSGSTDTQYF; CDR3 DNA: TGCAGCGTTGAAGGGGGTAGCGGGAGTACAGATACGCAGTATTTT
clone size: -; D gene: -; J gene: TRBJ1-5; V gene: TRBV11-2; CDR3 protein: CASSLDRDNQPQHF; CDR3 DNA: TGTGCCAGCAGCTTAGATAGGGACAATCAGCCCCAGCATTTT
clone size: -; D gene: -; J gene: TRBJ2-7; V gene: TRBV7-8; CDR3 protein: CASSPPASYEQYF; CDR3 DNA: TGTGCCAGCAGCCCCCCGGCCTCCTACGAGCAGTACTTC
clone size: -; D gene: -; J gene: TRBJ1-3; V gene: TRBV28; CDR3 protein: CASSLGYLSGNTIYF; CDR3 DNA: TGTGCCAGCAGTTTAGGGTACCTCTCTGGAAACACCATATATTTT
clone size: -; D gene: -; J gene: TRBJ1-4; V gene: TRBV10-3; CDR3 protein: CAISESDPRGKGEKLFF; CDR3 DNA: TGTGCCATCAGTGAGTCGGACCCCCGGGGGAAAGGTGAAAAACTGTTTTTT
clone size: -; D gene: -; J gene: TRBJ2-1; V gene: TRBV11-2; CDR3 protein: CASRYAASGRGAEQFF; CDR3 DNA: TGTGCCAGCAGATACGCGGCCAGTGGGAGAGGGGCTGAGCAGTTCTTC